This is a list of T cell receptor beta chains from one sample in a study of identical twins. Using its own MiXCR run on the 5' RACE reads, TCRdb lists one record per CDR3 protein. The profile covers about 460,000 distinct CDR3 sequences, with 11% to 15% appearing a single time and approximately 0.52% taken by the ten largest. The sample was also linked to a second study, of yellow fever vaccine responses in identical twins.

The source material was CD4+ T cells sorted from blood. These receptors were obtained from a woman younger than 35 in good health. CDR3s include the opening cysteine and the closing phenylalanine or tryptophan. Fields, in order: clone size, V gene, J gene, D gene, CDR3 DNA, CDR3 protein. D genes are given only for firm matches. Size is stated for part of the rows, as once, few or many counts, or as a class when the clone is expanded.

.	TRBV7-9	TRBJ1-4	.	TGTGCCACTCATAGAGACAGTGGTCCTAATGAAAAACTGTTTTTT	CATHRDSGPNEKLFF
.	TRBV4-3	TRBJ2-1	TRBD2	TGCGCCAGCAGCCAAGATAAACTAGCGGGGGTCCACAATGAGCAGTTCTTC	CASSQDKLAGVHNEQFF
few	TRBV3-1	TRBJ2-1	.	TGTGCCAGCAGCCAGCCGGGGCAGGTGGGTTACAATGAGCAGTTCTTC	CASSQPGQVGYNEQFF
.	TRBV6-1	TRBJ2-1	.	TGTGCCAGCAGAAAGATGGGGGGAAACTACAATGAGCAGTTCTTC	CASRKMGGNYNEQFF
.	TRBV12-3/TRBV12-4	TRBJ2-5	.	TGTGCCAGCAGTGGGGATTCGGGAGAGACCCAGTACTTC	CASSGDSGETQYF
few	TRBV7-2	TRBJ2-2	TRBD2	TGTGCCAGCAGCTTGGGCCCCGGGACTAGATACGGGGAGCTGTTTTTT	CASSLGPGTRYGELFF
few	TRBV2	TRBJ2-7	.	TGTGCCAGTACTAGTCCCTCCTACGAGCAGTACTTC	CASTSPSYEQYF
.	TRBV20-1	TRBJ2-7	TRBD2	TGCAGTGCTAACAGCGGGAGCTTGTACGAGCAGTACTTC	CSANSGSLYEQYF
.	TRBV7-3	TRBJ2-3	TRBD2	TGTGCCAGCAGCTTAATCGGACCGGGGGGTAGCACAGATACGCAGTATTTT	CASSLIGPGGSTDTQYF
many	TRBV5-1	TRBJ2-7	.	TGCGCCAGCAGCTTATACAGGGTTTCCCACGAGCAGTACTTC	CASSLYRVSHEQYF
few	TRBV4-1	TRBJ2-5	.	TGCGCCAGCAGCCAAGCTGGACGGTCAGAGACCCAGTACTTC	CASSQAGRSETQYF
.	TRBV20-1	TRBJ2-5	TRBD2	TGCAGTACCAGGACTAGCGGGGGGGCCTTGGCCCAGTACTTC	CSTRTSGGALAQYF
.	TRBV19	TRBJ1-6	.	TGTGCCAGTAGTATACAGGAGAGGAATAATTCACCCCTCCACTTT	CASSIQERNNSPLHF
.	TRBV7-9	TRBJ2-5	.	TGTGCCAGCAGCACCAGGCGGGCAGCCCTCGGGGAGACCCAGTACTTC	CASSTRRAALGETQYF
many	TRBV7-9	TRBJ2-3	.	TGTGCCAGCAGCCCTACAGGGACAGGACTAGGGGATACGCAGTATTTT	CASSPTGTGLGDTQYF
.	TRBV6-1	TRBJ2-3	.	TGTGCCAGCAGTGATTTCCAGGGAGCAGCAGATACGCAGTATTTT	CASSDFQGAADTQYF
.	TRBV7-6	TRBJ2-5	TRBD1	TGTGCCAGCAGCTCGTTGGGGACAGGGAGGGAGACCCAGTACTTC	CASSSLGTGRETQYF
.	TRBV2	TRBJ2-7	TRBD2	TGTGCCAGCAGGGGGGGACTACCCTCCTACGAGCAGTACTTC	CASRGGLPSYEQYF
.	TRBV28	TRBJ1-5	.	TGTGCCAGCAGTTTCCCAGGGAGGAAGGATCAGCCCCAGCATTTT	CASSFPGRKDQPQHF
.	TRBV19	TRBJ2-7	.	TGTGCCAGTAGTCGATTTTTTTCCTCCTACGAGCAGTACTTC	CASSRFFSSYEQYF
few	TRBV18	TRBJ2-5	.	TGTGCCAGCTCACCCCTGGACGATGGAGAGACCCAGTACTTC	CASSPLDDGETQYF
many	TRBV12-3/TRBV12-4	TRBJ2-2	.	TGTGCCAGCAGTTATCCAGGTCAAACCGGGGAGCTGTTTTTT	CASSYPGQTGELFF
few	TRBV29-1	TRBJ2-3	TRBD1	TGCAGCGTTATACGGGGACAGGGCACCACAGATACGCAGTATTTT	CSVIRGQGTTDTQYF
few	TRBV28	TRBJ2-7	.	TGTGCCAGCAGTTCCTCAGCCCCCTACGAGCAGTACTTC	CASSSSAPYEQYF
.	TRBV27	TRBJ2-4	.	TGTGCCAGCAGTTCGACAGGAATAGCCAAAAACATTCAGTACTTC	CASSSTGIAKNIQYF
few	TRBV6-1	TRBJ2-5	.	TGTGCCAGCAGTGAATTGGGAGACCAAGAGACCCAGTACTTC	CASSELGDQETQYF
.	TRBV7-2	TRBJ1-5	TRBD1	TGTGCCAGCAGAGGACAGGGCTTGAATGGCAATCAGCCCCAGCATTTT	CASRGQGLNGNQPQHF
few	TRBV6-2/TRBV6-3	TRBJ2-1	.	TGTGCCAGCAGTTACTCGGACAATGAGCAGTTCTTC	CASSYSDNEQFF
few	TRBV5-4	TRBJ2-1	.	TGTGCCAGCAGCTTGGGAGGGAGGAGATACAATGAGCAGTTCTTC	CASSLGGRRYNEQFF
many	TRBV5-1	TRBJ2-1	TRBD2	TGCGCCAGCAGCTTGGAGTCGACTAGCGGGAGGCCTTATGAGCAGTTCTTC	CASSLESTSGRPYEQFF
.	TRBV19	TRBJ2-1	TRBD2	TGTGCCAGTAGTATGAGGTACCTAGCGGGCTCCTACAATGAGCAGTTCTTC	CASSMRYLAGSYNEQFF